These 5 T cell receptor beta chains originate from one sample sequenced in a study of blood T cell repertoires in COVID-19 (TCRdb year 2020). The library was produced with the immunoSEQ multiplex PCR assay. Sourced from immuneACCESS, this table was stored by TCRdb with only in-frame sequences that have V and J called. A share of the clones is absent; for the studies checked, an unresolved V gene accounts for under half, and the remainder has no known explanation. This sample lists 150,000 to 200,000 clones; approximately 82% were detected once. The ten largest account for about a sixth of the sample. The sample was PBMCs or T cells enriched from blood (not recorded which). The receptors derive from a man in his 60s who had recovered from COVID-19.

CDR3 in amino acids: CASSFGQTYEQYF. DNA of the CDR3: TGTGCCAGTAGTTTCGGACAGACCTACGAGCAGTACTTC. The V call is TRBV19, the J call TRBJ2-7; D is perhaps TRBD1 (6 bases). There are 13 residues in the CDR3. The V and J ends lost 5 bases and 2 bases respectively, with 10 bases between them. The V gene's germline CDR1 is LNHDA and CDR2 SQIVND (reference sequence).

The rearrangement links TRBV6-2 or TRBV6-3 to TRBJ1-5, with D possibly being TRBD1 (6 bases). CDR3 length: 19 amino acids. Germline CDR1 MNHEY, CDR2 SVGEGT. V shed 6 bases and J shed 4 bases, with 28 bases lying between them. The CDR3 bases are TGTGCCAGCAGCCGACAGGTCCGATCAACCGGTAAGATAAATCAGCCCCAGCATTTT. Its protein is CASSRQVRSTGKINQPQHF.

This chain links TRBV3-1 (or the pseudogene TRBV3-2) with TRBJ2-1; D may be TRBD2 (5 bases). The CDR3 is made up of 13 amino acids. V lost 2 bases, J lost 6 bases, and 8 bases lay in between. Germline V CDR1 and CDR2: LGHDT, YNNKEL (reference sequence). The CDR3 nucleotides read TGTGCCAGCAGCCAACTAGCCGGCAATGAGCAGTTCTTC. Encoded protein: CASSQLAGNEQFF.

Comment on this clone: A junction boundary mismatches the germline segment, possibly from a read error. The V and J genes are TRBV7-7 and TRBJ2-5, with TRBD1 matching 7 bases. The CDR3 runs to 14 residues. Germline CDR1 is SSHAT and CDR2 is FNYEAQ (reference sequence). CDR3 amino acids: CASSRGTAQETQYF. The CDR3 DNA sequence: TGTGCTAGCAGCAGGGGGACCGCACAAGAGACCCAGTACTTC.

V is TRBV5-1 and J is TRBJ2-7; 8 bases are a match to TRBD1. The CDR3 contains 15 residues. Losses at the gene ends were 0 bases for V and 6 bases for J; bases not matched to a gene: 8. Germline values: CDR1 SGHRS, CDR2 YFSETQ. CDR3 residues: CASSLEQGGLGEQYF. The CDR3 region has the DNA TGCGCCAGCAGCTTGGAACAGGGGGGACTCGGCGAGCAGTACTTC.